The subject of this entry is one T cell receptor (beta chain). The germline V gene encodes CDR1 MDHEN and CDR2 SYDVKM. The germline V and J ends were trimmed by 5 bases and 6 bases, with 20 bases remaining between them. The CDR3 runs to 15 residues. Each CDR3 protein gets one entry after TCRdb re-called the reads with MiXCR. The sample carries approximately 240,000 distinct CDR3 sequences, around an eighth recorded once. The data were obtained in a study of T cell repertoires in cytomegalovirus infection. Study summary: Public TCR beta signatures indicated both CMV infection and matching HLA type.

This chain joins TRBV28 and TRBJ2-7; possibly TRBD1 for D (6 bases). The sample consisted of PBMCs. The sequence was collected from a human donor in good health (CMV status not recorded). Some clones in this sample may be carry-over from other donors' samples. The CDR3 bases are TGTGCCAGCAGTCGCCGTGACAGGCGACAAGGCGAGCAGTACTTC. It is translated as CASSRRDRRQGEQYF.